These 32 T cell receptor beta chains came from one sample sequenced in a study of high-grade serous ovarian cancer treatment subgroups. The assay was immunoSEQ multiplex PCR, and TCRdb's table has in-frame clones only and misses some. The data contain about 16,000 clones, roughly 67% of them singletons. Tumor samples were taken before definitive surgery or chemotherapy. Material for sequencing was tumor tissue. All receptors derive from a human donor with high-grade serous ovarian cancer.

The rearrangement joins TRBV2 to TRBJ1-2; a weak D match, TRBD1 (6 bases). CDR1 and CDR2 from the germline V gene are SNHLY and FYNNEI. CDR3 length: 16 residues. The V and J ends lost 8 bases and 0 bases respectively, with 19 bases between them. CDR3 region: CASGTTTGRANYGYTF. The CDR3 nucleotides read TGTGCCAGCGGGACAACAACGGGGCGAGCTAACTATGGCTACACCTTC.

The CDR3 DNA sequence: TGTGCCATCAGTGAGATGGGTGAGGGGGCTGAAGCTTTCTTT. This gives the protein CAISEMGEGAEAFF. The chain has TRBV10-3 and TRBJ1-1, with D possibly TRBD1 on 6 matching bases. This CDR3 region has 14 residues. The ends were cut back, 2 bases at V and 6 bases at J, with 13 bases in the middle. Germline V gene data show CDR1 as ENHRY and CDR2 as SYGVKD.

V gene TRBV10-2 combines with J gene TRBJ1-1; possibly TRBD1 for D (6 bases). The V gene lost 5 bases and the J gene lost 6 bases, with 16 bases spanning the gap. CDR3 length: 14 amino acids. Looked up from germline, CDR1 is WSHSY and CDR2 is SAAADI. CDR3 loop: CASSFGTGPPEAFF. CDR3 in DNA: TGCGCCAGCAGTTTTGGTACAGGGCCCCCTGAAGCTTTCTTT.

This clone was counted a few times. In nucleotides, the CDR3 is TGTGCCAGCAGCGCCCTAGACAGGGCGAACACTGAAGCTTTCTTT. This sequence encodes CASSALDRANTEAFF. The chain has TRBV9 and TRBJ1-1, with 7 bases aligning to TRBD1. V lost 3 bases, J lost 1 base, and 6 bases stayed unmatched. Germline lookup yields CDR1 SGDLS and CDR2 YYNGEE. The CDR3 covers 15 residues.

V and J are TRBV11-3 and TRBJ2-2, with D possibly called TRBD1 or TRBD2 (5 bases each). The V end was cut by 5 bases, the J end by 2 bases, with 9 bases between. Germline CDR1 is SGHNT and CDR2 is YENEEA. There are 14 residues in the CDR3. CDR3 in amino acids: CASSTRGNTGELFF. The DNA for the CDR3 is TGTGCCAGCAGCACGAGGGGAAACACCGGGGAGCTGTTTTTT.

This clone appeared a few times. The chain employs TRBV15 and TRBJ1-2; D possibly corresponds to TRBD1 (5 bases). The V gene's germline CDR1 is LNHNV and CDR2 YYDKDF (reference sequence). The CDR3 has 16 residues. V shed 0 bases and J shed 0 bases, with 11 bases lying between them. CDR3 coding DNA: TGTGCCACCAGCAGAGATTACACAGGAGCTAACTATGGCTACACCTTC. Translation gives CATSRDYTGANYGYTF.

This clone was seen more than once but under ten times. The chain is built from TRBV5-1 and TRBJ2-2, with 9 bases identical to TRBD2. CDR3 size: 15 residues. Unmatched junction bases numbered 6, after V lost 3 bases and J lost 6 bases. Germline loops: CDR1 SGHRS, CDR2 YFSETQ. The CDR3 here is CASSSGTSNAGELFF. The CDR3 DNA reads TGCGCCAGCAGCTCCGGGACTAGCAACGCCGGGGAGCTGTTTTTT. The full variable domain, in which reference TRBV5-1 and TRBJ2-2 provide the parts outside the CDR3, is KAGVTQTPRYLIKTRGQQVTLSCSPISGHRSVSWYQQTPGQGLQFLFEYFSETQRNKGNFPGRFSGRQFSNSRSEMNVSTLELGDSALYLCASSSGTSNAGELFFGEGSRLTVL.

The V gene is TRBV5-1, the J gene TRBJ2-3; either TRBD1 or TRBD2 may fit D (7 bases each). Trimming cost V 1 base and J 3 bases, with 15 bases left between them. The CDR3 extends over 16 amino acids. Germline loops: CDR1 SGHRS, CDR2 YFSETQ. CDR3 amino acids: CASSLSWQGGTDTQYF. CDR3 DNA: TGCGCCAGCAGCTTGAGTTGGCAGGGGGGGACAGATACGCAGTATTTT.

The chain is built from TRBV7-2 and TRBJ2-7; D possibly corresponds to TRBD2 (6 bases). The CDR3 length is 15 residues. Germline V gene lookup returns CDR1 SGHTA and CDR2 FQGNSA. V was pared by 5 bases and J by 4 bases, with 18 bases between. The CDR3 DNA reads as TGTGCCAGCAGCCCGACTCGGGCGGGGAGGTACGAGCAGTACTTC. It specifies CASSPTRAGRYEQYF.

In this sample, this clone turned up a few times. The chain uses TRBV28 and TRBJ1-5, with D tentatively TRBD1 (6 bases). Germline V CDR1 and CDR2: MDHEN, SYDVKM. Trimming removed 3 bases from V and 7 bases from J, with 13 bases in between. This CDR3 has 14 residues. The CDR3 DNA follows: TGTGCCAGCAGTTTGTTTCAGGGGCCCCAGCCCCAGCATTTT. It specifies CASSLFQGPQPQHF.

The chain combines TRBV15 with TRBJ2-2, with D perhaps given as TRBD1 or TRBD2 (5 bases each). V was pared by 6 bases and J by 4 bases, with 15 bases between. Germline CDR1 reads LNHNV; CDR2 reads YYDKDF (reference sequence). The length of the CDR3 is 15 residues. Here the CDR3 reads CATRPKGAGTGELFF. In DNA form, the CDR3 reads TGTGCCACCAGGCCCAAAGGGGCGGGCACCGGGGAGCTGTTTTTT.

In its sample, this clone was seen a few times. V and J are TRBV7-2 and TRBJ1-5; no firm D call. Germline V gene sequence: CDR1 SGHTA, CDR2 FQGNSA. V lost 1 base to trimming and J lost 6 bases, with 10 bases between them. This CDR3 is 14 amino acids long. CDR3 nucleotide sequence: TGTGCCAGCAGCTTAGGGATTATGGGTCAGCCCCAGCATTTT. This sequence encodes CASSLGIMGQPQHF.

This rearrangement joins TRBV6-1 to TRBJ1-1, with D unclear. The CDR3 is made up of 12 amino acids. V was cut by 6 bases and J by 1 base, with 6 bases left in between. CDR1 is MNHNS and CDR2 is SASEGT in the germline V gene. The CDR3, as DNA: TGTGCCAGCAGGATAGGGAACACTGAAGCTTTCTTT. This codes for CASRIGNTEAFF.

This chain joins TRBV6-5 and TRBJ2-6; 7 positions match TRBD1. The CDR3 consists of 15 residues. The V and J ends lost 2 bases and 4 bases, in that order; junction bases with no gene match: 2. CDR1 and CDR2 (germline): MNHEY, SVGAGI. The CDR3 region has the DNA TGTGCCAGCAGTTACAGGGGGCGAGGGGCCAACGTCCTGACTTTC. Translation: CASSYRGRGANVLTF.

The CDR3 loop reads CASSLLGSNQPQHF. The CDR3 bases are TGTGCCAGCAGCTTACTTGGGAGCAATCAGCCCCAGCATTTT. The genes are TRBV7-6 and TRBJ1-5; D remains ambiguous. Germline V gives CDR1 SGHVS, CDR2 FNYEAQ. CDR3 length: 14 amino acids. Between the trimmed V and J ends, which lost 2 bases and 1 base, there was a span of 6 bases.

The chain links TRBV2 to TRBJ1-2, with 10 bases identical to TRBD1. After removal of 6 bases from V and 4 bases from J, the junction contained 11 bases not matched to a gene. Germline values: CDR1 SNHLY, CDR2 FYNNEI. The CDR3 extends over 16 amino acids. CDR3 sequence reads: CASRGGGQGGGYGYTF. CDR3 DNA: TGTGCCAGCAGGGGCGGCGGACAGGGGGGTGGCTATGGCTACACCTTC.

J is TRBJ2-7 and V is TRBV29-1; 7 positions match TRBD1. The V segment lost 4 bases and the J segment 0 bases; nucleotides outside the gene matches: 3. The CDR3 totals 13 residues. Per germline, CDR1 SQVTM and CDR2 ANQGSEA. CDR3 sequence: CSVVRDSSYEQYF. The CDR3, as DNA: TGCAGCGTTGTTCGGGACAGCTCCTACGAGCAGTACTTC.

The V gene is TRBV5-4, the J gene TRBJ1-3; 7 nucleotides line up with TRBD1. J lost 4 bases, V lost 1 base, and 5 bases had no gene match. This CDR3 has 15 residues. Germline-derived CDR1 and CDR2 are SGHNT and YYREEE (reference sequence). CDR3 protein: CASSLRGGVGNTIYF. As DNA, the CDR3 is TGTGCCAGCAGCTTGAGAGGGGGCGTAGGAAACACCATATATTTT.

This clone counts as large. The rearrangement links TRBV30 to TRBJ1-4; 7 nucleotides line up with TRBD1. The germline CDR1 and CDR2 sequences are GTSNPN and SVGIG (reference sequence). This CDR3 region has 15 residues. The V gene end was trimmed by 1 base and the J gene end by 4 bases; junction bases not matched to a gene: 6. The CDR3: CAWSGGRGVNEKLFF. Here the CDR3 DNA reads TGTGCCTGGAGTGGAGGCAGGGGGGTTAATGAAAAACTGTTTTTT.

In its sample, this clone was seen a few times. The genes are TRBV7-9 and TRBJ2-6, with no clear D. The CDR3 contains 16 residues. Germline loops: CDR1 SEHNR, CDR2 FQNEAQ (reference sequence). V was pared by 7 bases and J by 4 bases, with 17 bases between. DNA for the CDR3: TGTGCCAGCACCTACTACGCAGTGTCCGGGGCCAACGTCCTGACTTTC. Amino acids: CASTYYAVSGANVLTF.

With respect to this clone: The sample holds other DNA sequences that translate to the same CDR3. The V gene is TRBV5-1, the J gene TRBJ2-5; D unresolved. This CDR3 has 12 residues. Germline CDR1 SGHRS, CDR2 YFSETQ. V shed 0 bases and J shed 2 bases, with 2 bases lying between them. In DNA, the CDR3 is TGCGCCAGCAGCTTGGGGCAAGAGACCCAGTACTTC. Translated, it gives CASSLGQETQYF.

The V and J genes are TRBV4-2 and TRBJ2-3; 8 bases align to TRBD2. Looked up from germline, CDR1 is LGHNA and CDR2 is YNFKEQ. The CDR3 runs to 17 residues. J gave up 0 bases and V 3 bases, and 8 bases lay outside the gene matches. The CDR3 loop is CASSQRFSGTSTDTQYF. The CDR3 nucleotides read TGTGCCAGCAGCCAGCGGTTTAGCGGGACTAGCACAGATACGCAGTATTTT.

This clone is medium-sized. The chain recombines TRBV5-1 with TRBJ2-3, with 8 bases lining up with TRBD2. Germline V CDR1 and CDR2: SGHRS, YFSETQ. The V and J ends lost 6 bases and 7 bases, in that order; junction bases with no gene match: 10. This CDR3 region has 14 residues. CDR3 region: CASTLGGGYNTQYF. CDR3 bases: TGCGCCAGCACTCTGGGCGGGGGGTATAATACGCAGTATTTT.

DNA for the CDR3: TGTGCCAGCAGTTTGCTGGCAGAGGGCTATGGCTACACCTTC. As protein: CASSLLAEGYGYTF. The rearrangement joins TRBV28 to TRBJ1-2; no firm D call. Trimming took off 3 bases at V and 4 bases at J, with 12 bases between the two ends. CDR1 and CDR2 (germline): MDHEN, SYDVKM. The CDR3 spans 14 residues.

The rearrangement links TRBV7-2 to TRBJ2-7; 14 nucleotides line up with TRBD2. Germline-derived CDR1 and CDR2 are SGHTA and FQGNSA. The CDR3 covers 15 residues. After removal of 2 bases from V and 11 bases from J, the junction contained 8 bases not matched to a gene. CDR3 nucleotides: TGTGCCAGCAGCTTAAGTCCGACTAGCGGGGGGGGAAAGTACTTC. Translation: CASSLSPTSGGGKYF.

The chain employs TRBV4-2 and TRBJ2-5, with 8 bases lining up with TRBD2. V shed 0 bases, J shed 2 bases, and the junction held 5 bases outside the gene matches. The CDR3 is 16 amino acids. CDR1 and CDR2 from the germline V gene are LGHNA and YNFKEQ. CDR3 nucleotides: TGTGCCAGCAGCCAAGAACGGGGGGGGTATCAAGAGACCCAGTACTTC. Its protein product is CASSQERGGYQETQYF.

The CDR3 sequence is CASSLDRYNSPLHF. Here the CDR3 DNA reads TGTGCCAGCTCATTAGACAGATATAATTCACCCCTCCACTTT. V is TRBV18 and J is TRBJ1-6, with a weak D call TRBD1 (5 bases). Germline loops: CDR1 KGHSH, CDR2 LQKENI. The germline V and J ends were trimmed by 5 bases and 4 bases, with 9 bases remaining between them. CDR3 size: 14 residues. Using reference TRBV18 and TRBJ1-6 for the parts outside the CDR3, the full variable domain is NAGVMQNPRHLVRRRGQEARLRCSPMKGHSHVYWYRQLPEEGLKFMVYLQKENIIDESGMPKERFSAEFPKEGPSILRIQQVVRGDSAAYFCASSLDRYNSPLHFGNGTRLTVT.

The chain couples TRBV7-9 to TRBJ2-7; D is undetermined. Between the trimmed V and J ends, which lost 2 bases and 6 bases, there was a span of 8 bases. The V gene's germline CDR1 is SEHNR and CDR2 FQNEAQ (reference sequence). The CDR3 is 12 residues long. CDR3 region: CASSLSVGEQYF. The CDR3, as DNA: TGTGCCAGCAGCTTATCAGTGGGCGAGCAGTACTTC.

This chain joins TRBV6-5 and TRBJ2-7; D might be TRBD2 (5 bases). The CDR3 is 13 amino acids. V was trimmed by 2 bases and J by 6 bases, leaving 11 bases between them. The germline V gene has CDR1 MNHEY and CDR2 SVGAGI. CDR3 DNA sequence: TGTGCCAGCAGTTACCGGGGAAGGCCCGAGCAGTACTTC. It specifies CASSYRGRPEQYF.

The chain carries TRBV9 and TRBJ1-2; possibly TRBD1 for D (5 bases). The germline V gene encodes CDR1 SGDLS and CDR2 YYNGEE. The CDR3 has 13 amino acids. The V gene lost 4 bases and the J gene lost 3 bases, with 10 bases spanning the gap. The CDR3 protein is CASSLPGDYGYTF. The CDR3 coding sequence is TGTGCCAGCAGCCTACCGGGGGACTATGGCTACACCTTC.

This clone turned up a few times. The chain couples TRBV7-9 to TRBJ2-6, with D uncertain. Germline loops: CDR1 SEHNR, CDR2 FQNEAQ (reference sequence). The length of the CDR3 is 15 residues. V was cut by 5 bases and J by 0 bases, with 8 bases left in between. The CDR3 spells CASSPRNSGANVLTF. As DNA, the CDR3 is TGTGCCAGCAGCCCCCGAAACTCTGGGGCCAACGTCCTGACTTTC. The whole variable domain, remainder taken from reference TRBV7-9 and TRBJ2-6, is DTGVSQNPRHKITKRGQNVTFRCDPISEHNRLYWYRQTLGQGPEFLTYFQNEAQLEKSRLLSDRFSAERPKGSFSTLEIQRTEQGDSAMYLCASSPRNSGANVLTFGAGSRLTVL.

This rearrangement joins TRBV11-2 to TRBJ1-1; a possible D gene is TRBD1 (5 bases). Germline V gene sequence: CDR1 SGHAT, CDR2 FQNNGV. The germline V and J ends were trimmed by 5 bases and 7 bases, with 17 bases remaining between them. The CDR3 is 14 residues long. CDR3 nucleotide sequence: TGTGCCAGCAGCCTACTTAGGGGCGGCAGTGAAGCTTTCTTT. Protein: CASSLLRGGSEAFF.